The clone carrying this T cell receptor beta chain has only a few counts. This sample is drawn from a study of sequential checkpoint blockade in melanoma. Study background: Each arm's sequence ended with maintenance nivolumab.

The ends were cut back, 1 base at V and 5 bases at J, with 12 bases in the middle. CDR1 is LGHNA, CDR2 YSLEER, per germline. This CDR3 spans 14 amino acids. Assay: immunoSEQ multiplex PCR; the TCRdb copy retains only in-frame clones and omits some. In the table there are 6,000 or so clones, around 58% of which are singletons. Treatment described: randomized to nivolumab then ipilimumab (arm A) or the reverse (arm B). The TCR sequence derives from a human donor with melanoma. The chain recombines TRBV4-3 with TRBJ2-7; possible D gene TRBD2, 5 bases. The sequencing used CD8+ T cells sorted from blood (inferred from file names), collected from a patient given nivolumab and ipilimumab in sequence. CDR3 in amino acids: CASSQGAGTDEQYF. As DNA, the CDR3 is TGCGCCAGCAGCCAAGGGGCGGGTACGGACGAGCAGTACTTC.